This TCR beta chain emerged from a study of blood T cell repertoires in COVID-19. About the research overall: T cells, B-cell-depleted T cells, or PBMCs supplied cDNA or gDNA.

Notes on this clone: Relative to the germline gene, one junction end is altered; a read error may explain this.

Under the authors' procedure: Reference gene primer amplification yielded estimated nucleated cell counts. Repertoires were generated with immunoSEQ multiplex PCR, while TCRdb's copy carries only in-frame clones and drops some. D and trimming come from the DNA, and the V and J calls and clone size come from that table. The table shows approximately 500,000 clones, with approximately 88% occurring only once. The CDR3 spans 13 residues. Germline loops: CDR1 SGHVS, CDR2 FNYEAQ. In terms of age and location, participants ranged from roughly 18 to 95 years and lived in roughly 22 US areas. Each recovered donor of Cohort 3 presented with two negative PCRs, clearance, or symptom resolution.

The sample comprised PBMCs or T cells enriched from blood (not recorded which). This TCR was sampled from a woman between 35 and 50 years old who had recovered from COVID-19. J is TRBJ2-1 and V is TRBV7-6, with no clear D. CDR3 bases: TGTGCCAGCAGCTTAGGTGCGAGCTCAATCGAAGTCTTC. Its protein is CASSLGASSIEVF.